The rows below give T cell receptor beta chains drawn from one sample of a study of Ad26.COV2.S vaccination and SARS-CoV-2 variants. Assay: immunoSEQ multiplex PCR; the TCRdb copy retains only in-frame clones and omits some. The table includes hundreds of thousands of clones, around 86% detected once. The sample was peripheral blood, taken in a trial of Ad26.COV2.S vaccine versus placebo. Receptors were obtained from a person between 18 and 60 years old who received the Ad26.COV2.S COVID-19 vaccine or a placebo. The CDR3 runs from the conserved cysteine through the conserved F or W. Each record gives: V gene, J gene, D gene, CDR3 protein, CDR3 DNA. The D gene is left open where the match is weak.

v_gene: TRBV18
j_gene: TRBJ1-4
d_gene: -
CDR3aa: CASSPRGTLNEKLFF
CDR3nt: TGTGCCAGCTCACCACGCGGGACACTTAATGAAAAACTGTTTTTT

v_gene: TRBV7-3
j_gene: TRBJ2-1
d_gene: TRBD2
CDR3aa: CASSLPGGSGGLSSYNEQFF
CDR3nt: TGTGCCAGCAGCCTCCCCGGAGGTAGCGGGGGGCTAAGCTCCTACAATGAGCAGTTCTTC

v_gene: TRBV5-1
j_gene: TRBJ2-5
d_gene: TRBD2
CDR3aa: CASRSGGQETQYF
CDR3nt: TGCGCCAGCAGAAGCGGGGGGCAAGAGACCCAGTACTTC

v_gene: TRBV20-1
j_gene: TRBJ1-2
d_gene: TRBD1
CDR3aa: CSVRGAGYTF
CDR3nt: TGCAGTGTCAGGGGGGCTGGCTACACCTTC

v_gene: TRBV19
j_gene: TRBJ2-7
d_gene: -
CDR3aa: CASSITARGSNEQYF
CDR3nt: TGTGCCAGTAGTATAACGGCCAGGGGAAGTAACGAGCAGTACTTC

v_gene: TRBV7-7
j_gene: TRBJ2-5
d_gene: TRBD1
CDR3aa: CASSSGTGGQETQYF
CDR3nt: TGTGCTAGCAGCTCCGGGACAGGGGGCCAAGAGACCCAGTACTTC

v_gene: TRBV24-1
j_gene: TRBJ2-5
d_gene: -
CDR3aa: CATSEGYQETQYF
CDR3nt: TGTGCCACCAGTGAAGGGTACCAAGAGACCCAGTACTTC

v_gene: TRBV20-1
j_gene: TRBJ1-2
d_gene: -
CDR3aa: CSARGYRGYTF
CDR3nt: TGCAGTGCCCGCGGGTATAGGGGCTACACCTTC

v_gene: TRBV15
j_gene: TRBJ1-1
d_gene: -
CDR3aa: CATSSQGGTEAFF
CDR3nt: TGTGCCACCAGCTCCCAGGGTGGAACTGAAGCTTTCTTT

v_gene: TRBV27
j_gene: TRBJ2-7
d_gene: -
CDR3aa: CASNSLRQGGSYEQYF
CDR3nt: TGTGCCAGCAACTCCCTCCGGCAGGGAGGCTCCTACGAGCAGTACTTC

v_gene: TRBV19
j_gene: TRBJ1-2
d_gene: -
CDR3aa: CASSIGSTYGYTF
CDR3nt: TGTGCCAGTAGTATTGGGTCAACCTATGGCTACACCTTC

v_gene: TRBV24-1
j_gene: TRBJ2-3
d_gene: -
CDR3aa: CATSSRGGHDTQYF
CDR3nt: TGTGCCACCAGTTCCAGAGGAGGGCATGATACGCAGTATTTT

v_gene: TRBV19
j_gene: TRBJ2-5
d_gene: -
CDR3aa: CARGPRETQYF
CDR3nt: TGTGCCCGAGGTCCCCGGGAGACCCAGTACTTC

v_gene: TRBV5-5
j_gene: TRBJ1-5
d_gene: -
CDR3aa: CASSLKVSNQPQHF
CDR3nt: TGTGCCAGCAGCTTAAAGGTTAGCAATCAGCCCCAGCATTTT

v_gene: TRBV19
j_gene: TRBJ1-4
d_gene: TRBD1
CDR3aa: CASSMWTGMREKLFF
CDR3nt: TGTGCCAGTAGTATGTGGACAGGGATGAGGGAAAAACTGTTTTTT